This entry lists 11 T cell receptor beta chains sequenced from one sample in a study of siplizumab effects on memory and regulatory T cells. TCRdb keeps only in-frame clones here, not all; method: immunoSEQ multiplex PCR. The sample lists about 100,000 clones, roughly 94% occurring once. Sequencing was done on a sample of non-Treg CD4+ T cells sorted from blood. The receptors come from a human donor in good health.

The chain has TRBV5-6 and TRBJ1-3; possible D gene TRBD1, 5 bases. Germline lookup yields CDR1 SGHDT and CDR2 YYEEEE. The ends were cut back, 0 bases at V and 8 bases at J, with 12 bases in the middle. The CDR3 length is 14 residues. The CDR3 DNA follows: TGTGCCAGCAGCTTGGGTATTATAGGGGACACCATATATTTT. Protein product: CASSLGIIGDTIYF.

The chain links TRBV5-6 to TRBJ2-1, with TRBD1 identical over 9 bases. CDR1 and CDR2 (germline): SGHDT, YYEEEE. Germline trimming cut 1 base from V and 7 bases from J; bases unmatched to any gene: 15. The length of the CDR3 is 18 residues. Written as DNA, the CDR3 is TGTGCCAGCAGCTTGATTATTACAGGGGGCATCGGTTTGAATGAGCAGTTCTTC. It codes for CASSLIITGGIGLNEQFF.

This sequence joins TRBV5-1 and TRBJ2-7; 7 positions match TRBD1. This CDR3 is 15 amino acids long. CDR1 is SGHRS, CDR2 YFSETQ, per germline. V lost 0 bases and J lost 4; bases outside the gene matches: 7. In nucleotides, the CDR3 is TGCGCCAGCAGCTTGGGGACAGGTAAAGGGTACGAGCAGTACTTC. It yields the protein CASSLGTGKGYEQYF.

The gene calls are TRBV28 and TRBJ2-3; the D call may be TRBD1 or TRBD2 (6 bases each). Between the trimmed V and J ends, which lost 2 bases and 4 bases, there was a span of 13 bases. Germline V gene sequence: CDR1 MDHEN, CDR2 SYDVKM. This CDR3 has 15 amino acids. CDR3 region: CASSLNVGGPDTQYF. The CDR3 bases are TGTGCCAGCAGTTTAAACGTGGGGGGCCCAGATACGCAGTATTTT.

The V gene is TRBV27, the J gene TRBJ1-4; 7 bases are a match to TRBD1. Trimming removed 5 bases from V and 7 bases from J; junction bases left unmatched: 10. The germline CDR1 and CDR2 sequences are MNHEY and SMNVEV (reference sequence). This CDR3 spans 15 amino acids. CDR3 sequence: CASSQTGRVGEKLFF. CDR3 coding DNA: TGTGCCAGCAGTCAGACAGGGAGGGTCGGTGAAAAACTGTTTTTT.

The genes are TRBV6-1 and TRBJ2-7; D unresolved. The germline V and J ends were trimmed by 4 bases and 3 bases, with 10 bases remaining between them. This CDR3 is 13 amino acids long. The germline CDR1 and CDR2 sequences are MNHNS and SASEGT. The CDR3 here is CASSVGRSYEQYF. CDR3 DNA: TGTGCCAGCAGTGTAGGACGGAGCTACGAGCAGTACTTC.

The J gene is TRBJ1-4, the V gene TRBV28; D gene ambiguous. Germline assignment: CDR1 MDHEN and CDR2 SYDVKM. Trimming shortened V by 2 bases and J by 8 bases, and 12 bases separated the two germline ends. The CDR3 has 14 amino acids. Written as DNA, the CDR3 is TGTGCCAGCAGTTTAGGAGGCCGAGAGGAAAAACTGTTTTTT. Translated, it gives CASSLGGREEKLFF. Full variable domain (missing parts from reference TRBV28 and TRBJ1-4): DVKVTQSSRYLVKRTGEKVFLECVQDMDHENMFWYRQDPGLGLRLIYFSYDVKMKEKGDIPEGYSVSREKKERFSLILESASTNQTSMYLCASSLGGREEKLFFGSGTQLSVL.

This chain uses TRBV7-2 with TRBJ2-7, with TRBD2 as a possible D gene (6 bases). Germline CDR1 is SGHTA and CDR2 is FQGNSA. The CDR3 totals 13 residues. Trimming took off 5 bases at V and 5 bases at J, with 13 bases between the two ends. The chain's CDR3 is CASSARPGDEQYF. CDR3 DNA sequence: TGTGCCAGCAGCGCTCGACCGGGGGACGAGCAGTACTTC.

CDR3 region: CASSKLAVGLNEQFF. The CDR3 DNA sequence: TGTGCCAGCAGTAAACTAGCCGTTGGCCTCAATGAGCAGTTCTTC. The chain joins TRBV6-6 to TRBJ2-1; tentative D call: TRBD2 (6 bases). Germline V CDR1 and CDR2: MNHNY, SVGAGI (reference sequence). The CDR3 loop spans 15 amino acids. V was trimmed by 5 bases and J by 6 bases, leaving 17 bases between them.

The chain combines TRBV10-2 with TRBJ2-2; 10 bases agree with TRBD1. CDR1 WSHSY and CDR2 SAAADI come from the germline V gene. Losses at the gene ends were 7 bases for V and 4 bases for J; bases not matched to a gene: 12. The CDR3 is made up of 17 amino acids. The chain's CDR3 is CASTETLGQGVTGELFF. CDR3 DNA sequence: TGCGCCAGCACAGAGACGCTCGGACAGGGGGTCACCGGGGAGCTGTTTTTT.

This chain joins TRBV28 and TRBJ2-7, with 7 bases that match TRBD1. V shed 3 bases, J shed 2 bases, and the junction held 1 base outside the gene matches. CDR1 is MDHEN and CDR2 is SYDVKM in the germline V gene. The CDR3 runs to 13 residues. The CDR3 bases are TGTGCCAGCAGTTTCGGGACAGCCTACGAGCAGTACTTC. This encodes CASSFGTAYEQYF.